These 16 T cell receptor beta chains were all obtained from the same sample, sequenced in a study of cytomegalovirus exposure and HLA in healthy donors. The PCR ran on 60 Vbeta and 13 Jbeta primers. Assay used: immunoSEQ multiplex PCR; TCRdb lists only in-frame clones, some missing. The table includes about 160,000 clones, about 80% detected once. The source material was PBMCs. The receptor source for this set is a female donor in good health and CMV-seronegative.

A word on this clone: At one end the junction does not follow the germline gene, possibly because of a read error. The V and J genes are TRBV7-9 and TRBJ1-5; no clear D gene. This CDR3 has 15 residues. The germline CDR1 and CDR2 sequences are SEHNR and FQNEAQ (reference sequence). The CDR3 DNA follows: TGTTCCAGCAGCTTAGGGTCAGTCCGCAATCAGCCCCAGCATTTT. Amino acid sequence: CSSSLGSVRNQPQHF.

The chain has TRBV19 and TRBJ1-5; D is unresolved. V dropped 0 bases and J dropped 1 base, with 7 bases sitting between them. Germline lookup yields CDR1 LNHDA and CDR2 SQIVND (reference sequence). The CDR3 extends over 15 amino acids. The CDR3 loop is CASSIDRRSNQPQHF. In nucleotides, the CDR3 is TGTGCCAGTAGTATAGATCGGCGGAGCAATCAGCCCCAGCATTTT. The variable domain in full, completed from reference TRBV19 and TRBJ1-5, reads DGGITQSPKYLFRKEGQNVTLSCEQNLNHDAMYWYRQDPGQGLRLIYYSQIVNDFQKGDIAEGYSVSREKKESFPLTVTSAQKNPTAFYLCASSIDRRSNQPQHFGDGTRLSIL.

This chain joins TRBV15 and TRBJ1-2; 7 bases line up with TRBD1. The CDR3 has 12 amino acids. From germline, CDR1 is LNHNV and CDR2 YYDKDF (reference sequence). Trimming cost V 5 bases and J 5 bases; bases outside gene matches: 2. The CDR3 loop is CATSPRGYGYTF. CDR3 coding DNA: TGTGCCACCAGCCCCAGGGGGTATGGCTACACCTTC.

The rearrangement links TRBV9 to TRBJ1-3; D is possibly TRBD1 (5 bases). The germline V gene encodes CDR1 SGDLS and CDR2 YYNGEE. The CDR3 contains 18 residues. V was clipped by 0 bases and J by 0 bases, with 16 bases between them. The CDR3 region is CASSVEVKVGLSGNTIYF. DNA for the CDR3: TGTGCCAGCAGCGTAGAGGTTAAAGTGGGGCTCTCTGGAAACACCATATATTTT. Complete variable domain (other parts from reference TRBV9 and TRBJ1-3): DSGVTQTPKHLITATGQRVTLRCSPRSGDLSVYWYQQSLDQGLQFLIQYYNGEERAKGNILERFSAQQFPDLHSELNLSSLELGDSALYFCASSVEVKVGLSGNTIYFGEGSWLTVV.

CDR3 in amino acids: CASSVVSQGSTDTQYF. CDR3 coding DNA: TGTGCCAGCAGCGTAGTGTCTCAGGGTTCCACAGATACGCAGTATTTT. This chain uses TRBV9 with TRBJ2-3; the D gene is possibly TRBD1 (5 bases). Germline lookup yields CDR1 SGDLS and CDR2 YYNGEE. CDR3 length: 16 residues. The germline V and J ends were trimmed by 0 bases and 2 bases, with 13 bases remaining between them.

In this sample, this clone turned up a few times. The V call is TRBV5-6, the J call TRBJ2-5, with TRBD2 identical over 7 bases. V lost 6 bases and J lost 1; bases outside the gene matches: 3. The CDR3 runs to 13 residues. CDR1 is SGHDT, CDR2 YYEEEE, per germline. The CDR3 DNA reads TGTGCCAGCACCTCGGGGGGCCAAGAGACCCAGTACTTC. Translation: CASTSGGQETQYF.

This chain connects TRBV27 to TRBJ1-5, with 8 positions matching TRBD1. From germline, CDR1 is MNHEY and CDR2 SMNVEV (reference sequence). This CDR3 is 14 amino acids long. Germline trimming cut 4 bases from V and 7 bases from J; bases unmatched to any gene: 6. The CDR3 spells CASSSQGAGQPQHF. The CDR3 region has the DNA TGTGCCAGCAGTTCCCAGGGGGCCGGGCAGCCCCAGCATTTT.

Concerning this clone itself: Other DNA sequences in the sample encode the same CDR3. The V and J genes are TRBV5-1 and TRBJ1-5; TRBD1 aligns across 7 bases. The CDR3 totals 15 residues. Losses at the gene ends were 0 bases for V and 0 bases for J; bases not matched to a gene: 0. Germline V lookup: CDR1 SGHRS, CDR2 YFSETQ. The CDR3 DNA is TGCGCCAGCAGCTTGGGGACAGGTAGCAATCAGCCCCAGCATTTT. Protein product: CASSLGTGSNQPQHF.

The chain combines TRBV5-1 with TRBJ1-1; TRBD1 might be the D (6 bases). The CDR3 spans 13 residues. V was trimmed by 1 base and J by 7 bases, leaving 11 bases between them. Germline V gene data show CDR1 as SGHRS and CDR2 as YFSETQ. CDR3 protein: CASSLTGPDEAFF. The CDR3, as DNA: TGCGCCAGCAGCTTGACAGGGCCCGATGAAGCTTTCTTT.

The chain couples TRBV10-2 to TRBJ1-2, with 9 nucleotides matching TRBD1. V shed 6 bases, J shed 6 bases, and the junction held 11 bases outside the gene matches. Germline V gene sequence: CDR1 WSHSY, CDR2 SAAADI. This CDR3 comprises 15 residues. In DNA form, the CDR3 reads TGCGCCAGCAGGGACAGGGGTTCCCCTATACATGGCTACACCTTC. Translating gives CASRDRGSPIHGYTF.

This clone has a single count. This chain joins TRBV7-8 and TRBJ2-6, with 8 bases lining up with TRBD1. From germline, CDR1 is SGHVS and CDR2 FQNEAQ. CDR3 size: 17 residues. V was pared by 3 bases and J by 0 bases, with 4 bases of the junction left unmatched. The CDR3 DNA reads as TGTGCCAGCAGCTTGGGACAGGCCTTCTCTGGGGCCAACGTCCTGACTTTC. This codes for CASSLGQAFSGANVLTF.

The chain recombines TRBV4-2 with TRBJ1-5; perhaps TRBD1 as D (5 bases). The V gene lost 2 bases and the J gene lost 9 bases, with 11 bases spanning the gap. The CDR3 length is 13 residues. The germline CDR1 and CDR2 sequences are LGHNA and YNFKEQ. The CDR3 nucleotides read TGTGCCAGCAGCCAACAACTCACAGGGCCCCAGCATTTT. As protein: CASSQQLTGPQHF.

A few counts support this clone. The chain recombines TRBV28 with TRBJ1-1; D uncertain. In germline, CDR1 is MDHEN, CDR2 SYDVKM. The CDR3 totals 11 residues. Trimming shortened V by 2 bases and J by 5 bases, and 3 bases separated the two germline ends. The CDR3 DNA reads TGTGCCAGCAGTTTACGGACTGAAGCTTTCTTT. Amino acids: CASSLRTEAFF.

The V and J genes are TRBV29-1 and TRBJ1-2; D ambiguous. CDR1 and CDR2 (germline): SQVTM, ANQGSEA. The V and J ends lost 2 bases and 0 bases respectively, with 7 bases between them. The CDR3 covers 13 residues. The CDR3: CSVEPYTNYGYTF. The CDR3 DNA is TGCAGCGTTGAACCGTACACTAACTATGGCTACACCTTC. The full variable domain, in which reference TRBV29-1 and TRBJ1-2 provide the parts outside the CDR3, is SAVISQKPSRDICQRGTSLTIQCQVDSQVTMMFWYRQQPGQSLTLIATANQGSEATYESGFVIDKFPISRPNLTFSTLTVSNMSPEDSSIYLCSVEPYTNYGYTFGSGTRLTVV.

V gene TRBV5-6 combines with J gene TRBJ2-7; 10 positions agree with TRBD2. The CDR3 totals 15 residues. CDR1 is SGHDT and CDR2 is YYEEEE in the germline V gene. V lost 4 bases and J lost 3; bases outside the gene matches: 7. The CDR3 here is CASSPLAGALYEQYF. As DNA, the CDR3 is TGTGCCAGCAGCCCCCTAGCGGGAGCCCTCTACGAGCAGTACTTC.

The V and J genes are TRBV6-1 and TRBJ1-2; D is possibly TRBD1 (5 bases). V lost 0 bases and J lost 3, with 8 bases in between. The CDR3 is 14 residues long. Germline V gives CDR1 MNHNS, CDR2 SASEGT. The CDR3 region has the DNA TGTGCCAGCAGTGAAGCAGGCAGGGACTATGGCTACACCTTC. Its translation: CASSEAGRDYGYTF.